The 10 T cell receptor beta chains presented below share a single source sample, sequenced in a study of blood T cells in healthy people across ages. Through a sample-barcoded 5' primer and a J-beta primer mix, a second PCR was run for about 7 to 12 cycles. TCRdb redid the calling of the 5' RACE reads with MiXCR, one entry per CDR3 protein. The table shows 1.5 million to 2 million distinct CDR3 sequences, with about 50% occurring only once. The sequenced material came from blood. The receptor set was obtained from a middle-aged woman in good health.

The V gene is TRBV20-1, the J gene TRBJ2-3, with 8 bases that match TRBD2. Germline V gene data show CDR1 as DFQATT and CDR2 as SNEGSKA (reference sequence). The CDR3 totals 16 residues. Losses at the gene ends were 4 bases for V and 5 bases for J; bases not matched to a gene: 14. The CDR3 bases are TGCAGTGCTAAAGAAATCCGGCGGGGGGAAGGAGATACGCAGTATTTT. The encoded protein is CSAKEIRRGEGDTQYF.

V usage is TRBV5-1 and J usage is TRBJ2-3, with TRBD1 matching 7 bases. V was clipped by 6 bases and J by 2 bases; unmatched bases: 15. The CDR3 has 17 amino acids. Germline V gives CDR1 SGHRS, CDR2 YFSETQ. This chain's CDR3 is CASKVRAAGGITDTQYF. The CDR3 DNA reads as TGCGCCAGCAAAGTCCGGGCGGCAGGGGGAATCACAGATACGCAGTATTTT.

This clonotype was detected only a few times. The V and J genes are TRBV20-1 and TRBJ2-5, with 8 bases that match TRBD1. The CDR3 totals 13 residues. Germline loops: CDR1 DFQATT, CDR2 SNEGSKA (reference sequence). The trim removed 6 bases at V and 11 bases at J, leaving 14 bases unmatched. In DNA form, the CDR3 reads TGCAGTGCCGCGAGGACAGGGATTCGTGAGCAGTACTTC. Its translation is CSAARTGIREQYF.

As for this clonotype: Mismatch with germline at one junction end may stem from a read error. The chain joins TRBV4-3 to TRBJ2-1; the D is unclear. This CDR3 has 14 residues. Germline V gene lookup returns CDR1 LGHNA and CDR2 YSLEER. The CDR3 here is CASSQEYSHNEQFF. Here the CDR3 DNA reads TGCGCCAGCAGCCAAGAATACTCCCACAATGAGCAGTTCTTC.

Here the CDR3 reads CSAPTSGGTDEQFF. In DNA, the CDR3 is TGCAGTGCTCCCACTAGCGGGGGGACCGATGAGCAGTTCTTC. The V and J genes are TRBV20-1 and TRBJ2-1; 12 bases agree with TRBD2. The CDR3 runs 14 residues. Germline V gene data show CDR1 as DFQATT and CDR2 as SNEGSKA (reference sequence). Trimming at V came to 5 bases and at J to 8 bases, leaving 7 bases not matched to a gene.

This sequence joins TRBV28 and TRBJ2-7; 9 bases align to TRBD1. The CDR3 runs to 15 residues. The germline V gene has CDR1 MDHEN and CDR2 SYDVKM. J lost 3 bases, V lost 5 bases, and 8 bases had no gene match. CDR3 in amino acids: CASSGYGTGIYEQYF. The CDR3 nucleotides are TGTGCCAGCAGTGGTTATGGGACAGGGATCTACGAGCAGTACTTC.

The V and J genes are TRBV6-5 and TRBJ2-7; D unresolved. TRBJ2-5 explains the end of the DNA better; the J call may be wrong. The CDR3 runs 15 residues. Germline-derived CDR1 and CDR2 are MNHEY and SVGAGI. Written as DNA, the CDR3 is TGTGCCAGCAGTTACTCGAAGGACCTCGTGAGGACCCAGTACTTC. Translated, it gives CASSYSKDLVRTQYF.

The chain has TRBV29-1 and TRBJ2-3, with D perhaps TRBD1 (6 bases). The germline CDR1 and CDR2 sequences are SQVTM and ANQGSEA. The CDR3 has 12 amino acids. V was cut by 4 bases and J by 5 bases, with 10 bases left in between. The CDR3 bases are TGCAGCGTTGGGGACATCGGAGATACGCAGTATTTT. Encoded protein: CSVGDIGDTQYF.

The chain uses TRBV28 and TRBJ2-5, with TRBD1 identical over 7 bases. With V trimmed by 4 bases and J by 5 bases, 10 bases remained unmatched. Per germline, CDR1 MDHEN and CDR2 SYDVKM. This CDR3 contains 15 residues. The CDR3 is CASSSPTGPGETQYF. The CDR3 DNA reads TGTGCCAGCAGTTCGCCGACAGGGCCTGGGGAGACCCAGTACTTC.

As regards this clonotype: Compared with germline, one end of the junction differs, possibly owing to a read error. For the CDR3, the DNA is TGTGCCAGCAGTCTATCCCAACGGCCAGCCTACGAGCAGTACTTC. It specifies CASSLSQRPAYEQYF. The chain links TRBV27 to TRBJ2-4; unclear D gene. TRBJ2-7 matches the DNA end more closely, so the J call is doubtful. Germline CDR1 is MNHEY and CDR2 is SMNVEV (reference sequence). The length of the CDR3 is 15 residues.